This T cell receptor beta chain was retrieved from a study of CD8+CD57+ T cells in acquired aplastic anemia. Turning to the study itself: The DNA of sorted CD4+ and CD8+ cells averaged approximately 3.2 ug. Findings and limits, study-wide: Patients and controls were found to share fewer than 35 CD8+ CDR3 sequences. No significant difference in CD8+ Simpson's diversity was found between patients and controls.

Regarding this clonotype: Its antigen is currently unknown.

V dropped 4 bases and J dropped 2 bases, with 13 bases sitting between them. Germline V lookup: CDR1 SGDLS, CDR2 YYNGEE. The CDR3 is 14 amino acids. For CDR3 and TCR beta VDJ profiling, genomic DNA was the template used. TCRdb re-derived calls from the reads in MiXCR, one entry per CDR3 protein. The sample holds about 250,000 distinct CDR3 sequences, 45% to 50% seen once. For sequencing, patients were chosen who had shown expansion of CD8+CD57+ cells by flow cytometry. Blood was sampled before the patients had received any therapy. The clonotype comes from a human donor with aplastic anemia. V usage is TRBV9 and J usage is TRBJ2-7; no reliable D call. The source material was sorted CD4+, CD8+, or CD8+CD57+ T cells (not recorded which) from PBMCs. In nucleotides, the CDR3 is TGTGCCAGCAGCAGACGACACAAGGCCTACGAGCAGTACTTC. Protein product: CASSRRHKAYEQYF. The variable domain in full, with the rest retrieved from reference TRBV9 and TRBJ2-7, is DSGVTQTPKHLITATGQRVTLRCSPRSGDLSVYWYQQSLDQGLQFLIQYYNGEERAKGNILERFSAQQFPDLHSELNLSSLELGDSALYFCASSRRHKAYEQYFGPGTRLTVT.